This TCR beta chain emerged from a study of blood T cells in healthy people across ages. Healthy individuals of Caucasian origin from Russia, aged about 6 to 100, served as donors. This clonotype occurred a few times. Its antigen remains unknown. The use of a sample-barcoded 5' primer and a J-beta primer mix characterized a second PCR of roughly 6 to 11 cycles. Each cDNA molecule was tagged by a template-switch adaptor with 12 random nucleotides. One entry per CDR3 protein results from TCRdb running MiXCR on the 5' RACE reads. The table lists more than 800,000 distinct CDR3 sequences, more than 25% of them singletons. The V gene lost 5 bases and the J gene lost 5 bases, with 21 bases spanning the gap. The CDR3 is made up of 17 amino acids. General study points: Across the age range, TCR beta diversity per million T cells fell in a roughly linear way. Diversity was higher, and naive CD4+ cells more numerous, in long-lived donors than in aged donors.

The clonotype was recovered from a woman aged 80 or over in good health. The chain has TRBV12-3 or TRBV12-4 and TRBJ1-4, with D perhaps TRBD1 (6 bases). The sample consisted of blood. The CDR3 here is CASSPGTGKGVNEKLFF. CDR3 DNA sequence: TGTGCCAGCAGTCCGGGAACAGGGAAAGGAGTAAATGAAAAACTGTTTTTT.